The rows below give T cell receptor beta chains drawn from one sample of a study of T cell responses to AZD1222 COVID-19 vaccine. The method was immunoSEQ multiplex PCR; TCRdb's version includes in-frame clones alone and lacks a portion of them. The sample gives about 92,000 clones, about nine tenths of which show up once; roughly 10% is in the top ten. Sequencing was performed on peripheral blood, taken on day 0 of AZD1222 vaccination. The receptors here all came from an adult in good health. Both conserved end residues are part of each CDR3. The order of the fields is CDR3 protein, CDR3 DNA, V gene, D gene, clone size, J gene. The D gene is left open where the match is weak. Size is omitted from some rows. Given values are once, few, many or a class for expanded clones.

CDR3: CASSSTRYEQYF
DNA: TGTGCCAGCAGCTCGACCAGGTACGAGCAGTACTTC
V: TRBV7-2
D: NA
size: NA
J: TRBJ2-7

CDR3: CASSPRTDTDTQYF
DNA: TGCGCCAGCAGCCCTCGGACAGACACAGATACGCAGTATTTT
V: TRBV5-1
D: NA
size: NA
J: TRBJ2-3

CDR3: CASSTRPSGDTEAFF
DNA: TGTGCCAGCAGCACCAGACCCTCCGGGGACACTGAAGCTTTCTTT
V: TRBV7-2
D: NA
size: few
J: TRBJ1-1

CDR3: CASSQTGTGNTIYF
DNA: TGTGCCAGCAGCCAAACAGGGACTGGAAACACCATATATTTT
V: TRBV5-5
D: NA
size: NA
J: TRBJ1-3

CDR3: CASSGGWQIIYGYTF
DNA: TGTGCCAGCAGCGGAGGTTGGCAGATTATCTATGGCTACACCTTC
V: TRBV7-9
D: NA
size: NA
J: TRBJ1-2

CDR3: CASSQDLGTNEKLFF
DNA: TGTGCCAGCAGCCAAGATCTGGGGACTAATGAAAAACTGTTTTTT
V: TRBV14
D: NA
size: NA
J: TRBJ1-4

CDR3: CASQREGSYEQYF
DNA: TGTGCCAGCCAGCGGGAGGGTTCCTACGAGCAGTACTTC
V: TRBV6-6
D: TRBD2
size: NA
J: TRBJ2-7

CDR3: CAWSEGGRREQFF
DNA: TGTGCCTGGAGCGAGGGAGGGCGTAGGGAGCAGTTCTTC
V: TRBV30
D: TRBD2
size: few
J: TRBJ2-1

CDR3: CASSRGGRRLQETQYF
DNA: TGCGCCAGCAGCCGCGGGGGACGACGACTCCAAGAGACCCAGTACTTC
V: TRBV5-1
D: TRBD2
size: NA
J: TRBJ2-5

CDR3: CASSVGGYNEQFF
DNA: TGTGCCAGCAGCGTAGGGGGATACAATGAGCAGTTCTTC
V: TRBV11-2
D: NA
size: NA
J: TRBJ2-1

CDR3: CASSLARPPTDTQYF
DNA: TGTGCCAGCAGCTTAGCGAGGCCCCCCACAGATACGCAGTATTTT
V: TRBV7-9
D: NA
size: few
J: TRBJ2-3

CDR3: CASSDRGDNSPLHF
DNA: TGCGCCAGCAGTGACAGGGGGGATAATTCACCCCTCCACTTT
V: TRBV10-2
D: TRBD1
size: NA
J: TRBJ1-6

CDR3: CASSFEGALGNEKLFF
DNA: TGTGCCAGCAGTTTTGAGGGGGCGCTGGGGAATGAAAAACTGTTTTTT
V: TRBV6-5
D: TRBD1
size: NA
J: TRBJ1-4

CDR3: CASSLNRENQPQHF
DNA: TGTGCCAGCAGCCTGAACAGGGAGAATCAGCCCCAGCATTTT
V: TRBV3-1/TRBV3-2
D: NA
size: NA
J: TRBJ1-5

CDR3: CASSAGTSGRVGLF
DNA: TGTGCCAGCAGTGCCGGGACTAGCGGGCGAGTTGGTCTCTTC
V: TRBV6-6
D: TRBD2
size: NA
J: TRBJ2-1

CDR3: CASSLAGTASYEQYF
DNA: TGCGCCAGCAGCTTAGCCGGGACGGCCTCCTACGAGCAGTACTTC
V: TRBV5-1
D: NA
size: NA
J: TRBJ2-7

CDR3: CASRRGGDTDTQYF
DNA: TGTGCCAGCCGACGCGGGGGGGACACAGATACGCAGTATTTT
V: TRBV19
D: TRBD2
size: few
J: TRBJ2-3

CDR3: CAWSLSGSFNQPQHF
DNA: TGTGCCTGGAGCCTCTCGGGGTCCTTTAATCAGCCCCAGCATTTT
V: TRBV30
D: NA
size: once
J: TRBJ1-5

CDR3: CASSELPSLNNEQFF
DNA: TGTGCCAGCAGTGAGCTACCTTCCTTGAACAATGAGCAGTTCTTC
V: TRBV6-1
D: NA
size: NA
J: TRBJ2-1

CDR3: CASSQASGGGTYEQYF
DNA: TGCGCCAGCAGCCAAGCTAGCGGAGGAGGGACCTACGAGCAGTACTTC
V: TRBV4-1
D: TRBD2
size: NA
J: TRBJ2-7

CDR3: CASSLAGTVYGYTF
DNA: TGTGCCAGCAGTTTGGCCGGGACAGTTTATGGCTACACCTTC
V: TRBV28
D: TRBD1
size: NA
J: TRBJ1-2

CDR3: CASSLDYVDRHNYGYTF
DNA: TGTGCCAGCAGCTTAGATTACGTTGACAGGCACAACTATGGCTACACCTTC
V: TRBV7-8
D: NA
size: NA
J: TRBJ1-2

CDR3: CASSSPGTSSYEQYF
DNA: TGTGCCAGCAGTTCTCCCGGGACTAGTTCCTACGAGCAGTACTTC
V: TRBV27
D: TRBD2
size: NA
J: TRBJ2-7

CDR3: CASSEPRVQFSYGYTF
DNA: TGCGCCAGCAGTGAGCCGAGAGTACAGTTTTCCTATGGCTACACCTTC
V: TRBV10-2
D: NA
size: NA
J: TRBJ1-2

CDR3: CASSMVPGFDEQYF
DNA: TGTGCCAGTAGTATGGTCCCGGGTTTCGACGAGCAGTACTTC
V: TRBV19
D: NA
size: NA
J: TRBJ2-7

CDR3: CASSLGTGFNEQFF
DNA: TGTGCCAGCAGCCTCGGGACAGGGTTCAATGAGCAGTTCTTC
V: TRBV9
D: TRBD1
size: NA
J: TRBJ2-1

CDR3: CASSLVEGNSPLHF
DNA: TGTGCCAGCAGCTTGGTAGAGGGGAATTCACCCCTCCACTTT
V: TRBV5-4
D: NA
size: NA
J: TRBJ1-6

CDR3: CSASTSGNTGELFF
DNA: TGCAGTGCTAGTACTAGCGGGAACACCGGGGAGCTGTTTTTT
V: TRBV20-1
D: TRBD2
size: NA
J: TRBJ2-2

CDR3: CASSVLAGGLTDTQYF
DNA: TGCGCCAGCAGTGTGCTAGCGGGGGGCCTCACAGATACGCAGTATTTT
V: TRBV10-1
D: TRBD2
size: NA
J: TRBJ2-3

CDR3: CASSLVVRGYGYTF
DNA: TGTGCCAGCAGTTTGGTCGTTAGGGGGTATGGCTACACCTTC
V: TRBV28
D: NA
size: NA
J: TRBJ1-2

CDR3: CASSHPGGEKLFF
DNA: TGTGCCAGCAGCCATCCCGGGGGCGAAAAACTGTTTTTT
V: TRBV4-2
D: NA
size: NA
J: TRBJ1-4

CDR3: CAIGTGTVSVEQYF
DNA: TGTGCCATCGGCACCGGGACAGTATCGGTCGAGCAGTACTTC
V: TRBV7-9
D: TRBD1
size: once
J: TRBJ2-7

CDR3: CAWRGTTVNYGYTF
DNA: TGTGCCTGGAGAGGCACCACGGTTAACTATGGCTACACCTTC
V: TRBV30
D: NA
size: NA
J: TRBJ1-2

CDR3: CASTLAGGSSYNEQFF
DNA: TGTGCCAGCACGTTGGCGGGGGGGAGCTCCTACAATGAGCAGTTCTTC
V: TRBV3-1/TRBV3-2
D: TRBD2
size: NA
J: TRBJ2-1

CDR3: CASSQGQSNTGELFF
DNA: TGTGCCAGCAGCCAAGGTCAGAGTAACACCGGGGAGCTGTTTTTT
V: TRBV3-1/TRBV3-2
D: NA
size: NA
J: TRBJ2-2

CDR3: CASSLGTGSYNEQFF
DNA: TGTGCCAGCAGCTTGGGGACAGGTTCCTACAATGAGCAGTTCTTC
V: TRBV5-5
D: TRBD1
size: NA
J: TRBJ2-1

CDR3: CASSLDRLISGNTIYF
DNA: TGTGCCAGCAGCTTAGACCGATTGATCTCTGGAAACACCATATATTTT
V: TRBV11-2
D: NA
size: NA
J: TRBJ1-3

CDR3: CASRDTMNTGELFF
DNA: TGCGCCAGCAGAGACACCATGAACACCGGGGAGCTGTTTTTT
V: TRBV10-2
D: NA
size: NA
J: TRBJ2-2

CDR3: CASSLQGTNYGYTF
DNA: TGTGCCAGCAGCTTACAGGGGACTAACTATGGCTACACCTTC
V: TRBV7-2
D: NA
size: NA
J: TRBJ1-2

CDR3: CASSPNRPRPGELFF
DNA: TGTGCCAGCAGCCCGAACCGGCCCCGACCCGGGGAGCTGTTTTTT
V: TRBV11-3
D: NA
size: NA
J: TRBJ2-2

CDR3: CASRRTSGSPGELFF
DNA: TGTGCCAGCAGGCGCACTAGCGGGAGTCCCGGGGAGCTGTTTTTT
V: TRBV6-5
D: TRBD2
size: once
J: TRBJ2-2

CDR3: CASRSASGEQFF
DNA: TGTGCCAGCAGATCTGCATCGGGTGAGCAGTTCTTC
V: TRBV7-2
D: NA
size: NA
J: TRBJ2-1

CDR3: CASSLSGRGYTF
DNA: TGTGCCAGCAGTTTATCGGGACGTGGCTACACCTTC
V: TRBV27
D: NA
size: NA
J: TRBJ1-2

CDR3: CASSLVSSGGIYGYTF
DNA: TGTGCCAGCAGCTTGGTCAGCTCAGGCGGAATTTATGGCTACACCTTC
V: TRBV5-6
D: NA
size: NA
J: TRBJ1-2

CDR3: CALSPGGADTQYF
DNA: TGTGCCTTAAGCCCCGGAGGGGCAGATACGCAGTATTTT
V: TRBV30
D: NA
size: once
J: TRBJ2-3

CDR3: CASSLAGVGGEKLFF
DNA: TGTGCCAGCAGCTTGGCGGGGGTAGGTGGCGAAAAACTGTTTTTT
V: TRBV5-4
D: NA
size: NA
J: TRBJ1-4

CDR3: CASSQVWSAISLGGELFF
DNA: TGTGCCAGCAGCCAAGTGTGGTCGGCTATCAGTCTGGGCGGGGAGCTGTTTTTT
V: TRBV3-1/TRBV3-2
D: NA
size: NA
J: TRBJ2-2

CDR3: CASSITSGELNEQYF
DNA: TGTGCCAGTAGTATAACTAGCGGGGAACTCAACGAGCAGTACTTC
V: TRBV19
D: TRBD2
size: NA
J: TRBJ2-7

CDR3: CASSLHLRSSYNEQFF
DNA: TGTGCCAGCAGCTTACATTTGAGGTCAAGTTACAATGAGCAGTTCTTC
V: TRBV7-2
D: NA
size: once
J: TRBJ2-1

CDR3: CASSIGNSDYEQYF
DNA: TGTGCCAGTAGTATAGGTAACAGTGACTACGAGCAGTACTTC
V: TRBV19
D: NA
size: NA
J: TRBJ2-7

CDR3: CAWSGRGRTMNTEAFF
DNA: TGTGCCTGGAGTGGGAGGGGCCGTACTATGAACACTGAAGCTTTCTTT
V: TRBV30
D: NA
size: NA
J: TRBJ1-1

CDR3: CASSEEMASGSRDTQYF
DNA: TGTGCCAGCAGTGAAGAGATGGCTAGCGGGAGTAGAGATACGCAGTATTTT
V: TRBV6-1
D: TRBD2
size: NA
J: TRBJ2-3